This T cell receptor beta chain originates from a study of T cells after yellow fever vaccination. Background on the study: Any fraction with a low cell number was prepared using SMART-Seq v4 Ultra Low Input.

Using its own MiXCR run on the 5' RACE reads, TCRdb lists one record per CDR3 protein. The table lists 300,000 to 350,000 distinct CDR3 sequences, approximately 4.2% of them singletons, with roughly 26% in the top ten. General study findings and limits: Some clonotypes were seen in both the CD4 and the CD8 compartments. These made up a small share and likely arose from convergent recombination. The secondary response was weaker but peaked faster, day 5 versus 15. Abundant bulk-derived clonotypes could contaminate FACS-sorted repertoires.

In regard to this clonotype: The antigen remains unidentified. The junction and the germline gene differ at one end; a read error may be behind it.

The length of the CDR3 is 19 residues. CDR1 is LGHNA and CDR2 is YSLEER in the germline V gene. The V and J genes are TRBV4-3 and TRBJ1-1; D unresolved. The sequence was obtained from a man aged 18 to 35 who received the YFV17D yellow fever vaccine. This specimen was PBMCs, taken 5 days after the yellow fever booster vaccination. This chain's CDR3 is CASSQVWWHGGFMDTEAFF. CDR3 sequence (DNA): TGCGCCAGCAGTCAAGTTTGGTGGCATGGAGGATTTATGGACACTGAAGCTTTCTTT.